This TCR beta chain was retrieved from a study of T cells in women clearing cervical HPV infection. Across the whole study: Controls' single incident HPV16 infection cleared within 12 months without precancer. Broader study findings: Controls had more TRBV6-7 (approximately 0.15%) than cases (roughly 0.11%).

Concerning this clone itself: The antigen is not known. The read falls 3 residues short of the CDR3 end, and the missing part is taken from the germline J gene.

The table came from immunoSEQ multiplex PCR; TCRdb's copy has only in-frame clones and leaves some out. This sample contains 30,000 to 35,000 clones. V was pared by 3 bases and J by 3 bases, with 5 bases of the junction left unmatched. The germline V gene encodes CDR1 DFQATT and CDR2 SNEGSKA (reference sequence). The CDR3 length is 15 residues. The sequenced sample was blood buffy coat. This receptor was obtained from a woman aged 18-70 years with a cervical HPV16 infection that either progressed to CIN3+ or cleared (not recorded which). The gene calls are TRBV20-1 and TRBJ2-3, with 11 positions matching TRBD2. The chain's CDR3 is CSARRGLAVTDTQYF. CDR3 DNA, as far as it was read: TGCAGTGCTAGGAGGGGACTAGCGGTGACAGATACG.